The rows below give T cell receptor beta chains drawn from one sample of a study of blood T cells in healthy people across ages. In TCRdb, the 5' RACE reads were re-called with MiXCR into one record per CDR3 protein. The sample records 800,000 or so distinct CDR3 sequences, around 62% being singletons. Sequencing was performed on blood. All receptors come from a man between 25 and 39 years old in good health. Each CDR3 is given with its conserved first and last residue. D genes are given only for firm matches. Not every row has a clone size; where given, it reads once, few, many or a size class.

clone size: .; V gene: TRBV12-3/TRBV12-4; J gene: TRBJ2-1; D gene: .; CDR3 protein: CASLFYDEQFF
clone size: .; V gene: TRBV9; J gene: TRBJ2-5; D gene: TRBD2; CDR3 protein: CASSGRTSGGQEQYF
clone size: .; V gene: TRBV5-1; J gene: TRBJ2-2; D gene: TRBD1; CDR3 protein: CASSLGTGIGELFF
clone size: .; V gene: TRBV20-1; J gene: TRBJ2-1; D gene: .; CDR3 protein: CSASSGGPTAHEQFF
clone size: .; V gene: TRBV12-3/TRBV12-4; J gene: TRBJ2-4; D gene: TRBD1; CDR3 protein: CASSLSQGANIQYF
clone size: .; V gene: TRBV6-6; J gene: TRBJ1-1; D gene: .; CDR3 protein: CASSWDPGGSEAFF
clone size: .; V gene: TRBV2; J gene: TRBJ1-2; D gene: .; CDR3 protein: CASSEVGGVDGYTF
clone size: many; V gene: TRBV4-3; J gene: TRBJ2-5; D gene: .; CDR3 protein: CASSQGTVQETQYF
clone size: .; V gene: TRBV7-2; J gene: TRBJ1-4; D gene: .; CDR3 protein: CASSSPNRESEKLFF
clone size: .; V gene: TRBV4-3; J gene: TRBJ2-2; D gene: .; CDR3 protein: CASSQEWAGIDTGELFF